One and the same sample provided the 23 T cell receptor beta chains below, sequenced in a study of Tregs in tolerant kidney transplant recipients. TCRdb's copy holds only in-frame clones and misses some; the assay was immunoSEQ multiplex PCR. The sample includes under 95,000 clones, 80% to 95% seen only once; the top ten take approximately 0.37%. This material consisted of Tregs from blood, taken before the transplant. The receptors here all came from a human donor who received a combined kidney and bone marrow transplant.

The genes are TRBV7-2 and TRBJ2-1; a weak D match, TRBD2 (6 bases). The CDR3 contains 13 residues. Deletions cut 5 bases from V and 4 bases from J, with 9 bases between. Germline CDR1 is SGHTA and CDR2 is FQGNSA. The CDR3 DNA follows: TGTGCCAGCAGCAATCTAGCGTACAATGAGCAGTTCTTC. This codes for CASSNLAYNEQFF. The variable domain in full, with the rest retrieved from reference TRBV7-2 and TRBJ2-1, is GAGVSQSPSNKVTEKGKDVELRCDPISGHTALYWYRQSLGQGLEFLIYFQGNSAPDKSGLPSDRFSAERTGGSVSTLTIQRTQQEDSAVYLCASSNLAYNEQFFGPGTRLTVL.

The genes are TRBV14 and TRBJ2-1, with D hard to call. Germline V lookup: CDR1 SGHDN, CDR2 FVKESK. This CDR3 is 14 amino acids long. V lost 2 bases and J 0 bases, leaving 5 bases between the germline ends. The CDR3 sequence is CASSQSSSYNEQFF. As DNA, the CDR3 is TGTGCCAGCAGCCAATCCAGCTCCTACAATGAGCAGTTCTTC.

The CDR3 region has the DNA TGTGCCAGCAGTGGGGGAACTTATAGCAATCAGCCCCAGCATTTT. This gives the protein CASSGGTYSNQPQHF. The chain links TRBV2 to TRBJ1-5, with no clear D. Germline lookup yields CDR1 SNHLY and CDR2 FYNNEI. Trimming shortened V by 4 bases and J by 0 bases, and 10 bases separated the two germline ends. The CDR3 is made up of 15 amino acids.

There are a few counts of this clone. This chain links TRBV5-1 with TRBJ2-3, with D unclear. V was cut by 0 bases and J by 4 bases, with 3 bases left in between. Germline assignment: CDR1 SGHRS and CDR2 YFSETQ. The CDR3 extends over 12 amino acids. For the CDR3, the DNA is TGCGCCAGCAGCTTGGACGCAGATACGCAGTATTTT. Translated: CASSLDADTQYF.

The chain uses TRBV28 and TRBJ2-7; D uncertain. CDR1 and CDR2 (germline): MDHEN, SYDVKM. The CDR3 has 10 amino acids. V shed 6 bases and J shed 3 bases, with 3 bases lying between them. CDR3 residues: CASRGYEQYF. CDR3 coding DNA: TGTGCCAGCAGGGGCTACGAGCAGTACTTC.

The V call is TRBV2, the J call TRBJ1-4; D is possibly TRBD1 (5 bases). The CDR3 is made up of 14 amino acids. The V and J ends lost 9 bases and 2 bases respectively, with 13 bases between them. Germline values: CDR1 SNHLY, CDR2 FYNNEI. In nucleotides, the CDR3 is TGTGCCAGACCCGGGGGGAGGACTAATGAAAAACTGTTTTTT. Translated, it gives CARPGGRTNEKLFF.

The genes are TRBV2 and TRBJ1-3; D is unclear. The CDR3 length is 14 residues. The ends were cut back, 4 bases at V and 2 bases at J, with 9 bases in the middle. Per the germline V gene, CDR1 is SNHLY and CDR2 is FYNNEI. The CDR3 DNA reads as TGTGCCAGCAGTGTGGACGTTGCTGGAAACACCATATATTTT. Encoded protein: CASSVDVAGNTIYF.

This clone was seen once. The chain has TRBV28 and TRBJ2-7; D not resolved. The CDR3 extends over 12 amino acids. The germline V gene has CDR1 MDHEN and CDR2 SYDVKM. V was trimmed by 2 bases and J by 0 bases, leaving 2 bases between them. CDR3 bases: TGTGCCAGCAGTTTAGTCTCCTACGAGCAGTACTTC. Translation gives CASSLVSYEQYF. The variable domain in full, completed from reference TRBV28 and TRBJ2-7, reads DVKVTQSSRYLVKRTGEKVFLECVQDMDHENMFWYRQDPGLGLRLIYFSYDVKMKEKGDIPEGYSVSREKKERFSLILESASTNQTSMYLCASSLVSYEQYFGPGTRLTVT.

The chain couples TRBV28 to TRBJ1-3; D gene unclear. CDR3 length: 11 amino acids. Germline V CDR1 and CDR2: MDHEN, SYDVKM. Trimming left V 4 bases short and J 8 bases short, with 6 bases between. The chain's CDR3 is CASSSQDTIYF. In nucleotides, the CDR3 is TGTGCCAGCAGTTCCCAGGACACCATATATTTT. Full variable domain (missing parts from reference TRBV28 and TRBJ1-3): DVKVTQSSRYLVKRTGEKVFLECVQDMDHENMFWYRQDPGLGLRLIYFSYDVKMKEKGDIPEGYSVSREKKERFSLILESASTNQTSMYLCASSSQDTIYFGEGSWLTVV.

Only one count was recorded for this clone. The V call is TRBV30, the J call TRBJ1-4, with D unresolved. There are 12 residues in the CDR3. V was clipped by 5 bases and J by 8 bases, with 12 bases between them. Per germline, CDR1 GTSNPN and CDR2 SVGIG (reference sequence). CDR3 nucleotide sequence: TGTGCCTGGGGGTACCAAGGGGAAAAACTGTTTTTT. This sequence encodes CAWGYQGEKLFF.

The genes are TRBV21-1 and TRBJ1-2; the D call of TRBD1 is as the table states it, not checked on the DNA. TRBV21-1 is a pseudogene locus. This CDR3 has 14 amino acids. CDR3 DNA: TGTGCCAGCAGCAATCGGGACAGCCTCTATGGCTACACCTTC. Translating it yields CASSNRDSLYGYTF.

Turning to this clone: Germline and junction disagree at one end, which may indicate a read error. This chain connects TRBV7-7 to TRBJ2-5; D might be TRBD1 (5 bases). The assigned J gene may be wrong: the sequence end matches TRBJ2-7 better. There are 15 residues in the CDR3. Per germline, CDR1 SSHAT and CDR2 FNYEAQ (reference sequence). The CDR3 sequence is CASSLELQAFNEQYF. In DNA, the CDR3 is TGTGCTAGCAGCTTAGAGCTACAGGCCTTCAACGAGCAGTACTTC.

The chain uses TRBV7-9 and TRBJ2-7; D tentatively fits TRBD1 or TRBD2 (6 bases each). CDR1 and CDR2 (germline): SEHNR, FQNEAQ (reference sequence). V lost 5 bases to trimming and J lost 5 bases, with 19 bases between them. This CDR3 has 15 residues. In DNA, the CDR3 is TGTGCCAGCAGCCCAGGACGCTGGGGGGCCGACGAGCAGTACTTC. Its protein product is CASSPGRWGADEQYF.

This clone was seen a few times. The V call is TRBV4-1, the J call TRBJ1-1; D gene unclear. Trimming removed 0 bases from V and 6 bases from J, with 11 bases in between. The CDR3 extends over 14 amino acids. In germline, CDR1 is MGHRA, CDR2 YSYEKL. In nucleotides, the CDR3 is TGCGCCAGCAGCCAAGATACGGAGAGGTCTGAAGCTTTCTTT. Its translation: CASSQDTERSEAFF.

This sequence joins TRBV5-1 and TRBJ1-1; TRBD1 agrees at 7 bases. The length of the CDR3 is 16 residues. With V trimmed by 0 bases and J by 4 bases, 9 bases remained unmatched. Germline CDR1 reads SGHRS; CDR2 reads YFSETQ. The CDR3 here is CASSLGGGAKATEAFF. The CDR3 nucleotides read TGCGCCAGCAGCTTGGGAGGGGGCGCGAAGGCCACTGAAGCTTTCTTT. Using reference TRBV5-1 and TRBJ1-1 for the parts outside the CDR3, the full variable domain is KAGVTQTPRYLIKTRGQQVTLSCSPISGHRSVSWYQQTPGQGLQFLFEYFSETQRNKGNFPGRFSGRQFSNSRSEMNVSTLELGDSALYLCASSLGGGAKATEAFFGQGTRLTVV.

The rearrangement joins TRBV5-5 to TRBJ2-3; D remains unclear. The CDR3 covers 13 residues. Germline lookup yields CDR1 SGHKS and CDR2 YYEKEE (reference sequence). Trimming removed 1 base at V and 5 bases at J, with 8 bases between. CDR3 coding DNA: TGTGCCAGCAGCTTGAAAAGGGAAGATACGCAGTATTTT. It encodes CASSLKREDTQYF.

About this clone itself: Other DNA sequences in the same sample also yield this CDR3. This chain uses TRBV27 with TRBJ2-5; TRBD1 or TRBD2 may be the D gene (5 bases each). Germline lookup yields CDR1 MNHEY and CDR2 SMNVEV (reference sequence). V lost 5 bases and J lost 2, with 12 bases in between. The CDR3 runs 14 residues. The CDR3, as DNA: TGTGCCAGCAGTCCCCCCGGGGCGCAAGAGACCCAGTACTTC. This sequence encodes CASSPPGAQETQYF.

The rearrangement joins TRBV19 to TRBJ2-1; 11 bases map to TRBD2. Germline V CDR1 and CDR2: LNHDA, SQIVND (reference sequence). With 6 bases clipped from V and 2 bases from J, the junction kept 9 bases outside the gene matches. CDR3 length equals 17 residues. The CDR3 loop reads CASSPRGGLAAYNEQFF. In nucleotides, the CDR3 is TGTGCCAGTAGCCCCAGAGGGGGACTAGCGGCCTACAATGAGCAGTTCTTC.

The chain carries TRBV27 and TRBJ2-1; 7 bases match TRBD2. The ends lost 4 bases at V and 7 bases at J; junction bases unmatched: 13. CDR1 is MNHEY and CDR2 is SMNVEV in the germline V gene (reference sequence). The CDR3 length is 16 residues. The CDR3 DNA reads TGTGCCAGCAGTTCCCCGTTGCGGGAGCGATATAATGAGCAGTTCTTC. Protein sequence: CASSSPLRERYNEQFF.

The chain carries TRBV5-1 and TRBJ2-3; D might be TRBD1 or TRBD2, each matching 5 bases. The germline CDR1 and CDR2 sequences are SGHRS and YFSETQ. CDR3 size: 15 residues. With 3 bases removed from V and 3 bases from J, the gap between germline ends came to 14 bases. The CDR3, as DNA: TGCGCCAGCAGCTGGGACGCGGAGGCGACAGATACGCAGTATTTT. Protein: CASSWDAEATDTQYF.

The V and J genes are TRBV7-3 and TRBJ1-1; D gene ambiguous. The germline V gene encodes CDR1 SGHTA and CDR2 FQGTGA. V dropped 4 bases and J dropped 3 bases, with 9 bases sitting between them. The CDR3 length is 13 residues. CDR3 in amino acids: CASSSQRDTEAFF. CDR3 DNA sequence: TGTGCCAGCAGCTCCCAGAGAGACACTGAAGCTTTCTTT. Filled out from reference TRBV7-3 and TRBJ1-1, the complete variable domain reads GAGVSQTPSNKVTEKGKYVELRCDPISGHTALYWYRQSLGQGPEFLIYFQGTGAADDSGLPNDRFFAVRPEGSVSTLKIQRTERGDSAVYLCASSSQRDTEAFFGQGTRLTVV.

Of note for this clone: The junction departs from the called germline gene at one end, perhaps through a read error. This rearrangement joins TRBV6-5 to TRBJ1-3; D is unresolved. CDR1 and CDR2 from the germline V gene are MNHEY and SVGAGI. The CDR3 is 15 residues long. The CDR3 loop is CASSYGSEVGITIYF. The CDR3 nucleotides read TGTGCCAGCAGTTACGGTTCGGAGGTTGGAATCACCATATATTTT.

The V and J genes are TRBV2 and TRBJ1-2; no firm D call. V was clipped by 1 base and J by 2 bases, with 11 bases between them. This CDR3 region has 15 residues. The germline gives CDR1 SNHLY, CDR2 FYNNEI. The CDR3 loop is CASSEGAGFNYGYTF. DNA of the CDR3: TGTGCCAGCAGTGAAGGCGCGGGCTTCAACTATGGCTACACCTTC.